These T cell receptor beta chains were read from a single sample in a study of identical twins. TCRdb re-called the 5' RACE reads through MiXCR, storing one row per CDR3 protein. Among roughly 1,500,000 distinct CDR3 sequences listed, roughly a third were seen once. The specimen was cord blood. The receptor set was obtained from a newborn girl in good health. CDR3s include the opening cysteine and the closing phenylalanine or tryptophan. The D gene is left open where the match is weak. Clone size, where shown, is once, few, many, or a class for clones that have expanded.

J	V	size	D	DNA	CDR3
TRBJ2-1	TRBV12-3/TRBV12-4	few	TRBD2	TGTGCCAGCAGCCGACCGGGTAGCGGGAGAGCGATTGAGCAGTTCTTC	CASSRPGSGRAIEQFF
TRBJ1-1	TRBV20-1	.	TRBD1	TGCAGTGCTAGAGATACTGGACAGGGGGCAGGTGAAGCTTTCTTT	CSARDTGQGAGEAFF
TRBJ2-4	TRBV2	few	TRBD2	TGTGCCAGCAGGGACCCTAGCGGGAGCGGGGAAAACATTCAGTACTTC	CASRDPSGSGENIQYF
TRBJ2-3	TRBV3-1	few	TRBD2	TGTGCCAGCAGCCAGGGACTAGCGGGGGTTCACACAGATACGCAGTATTTT	CASSQGLAGVHTDTQYF
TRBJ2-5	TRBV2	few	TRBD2	TGTGCCAGCAAACTAGGGTTAGCGGGGGACCAAGAGACCCAGTACTTC	CASKLGLAGDQETQYF
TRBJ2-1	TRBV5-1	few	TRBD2	TGCGCCAGCAGCTTGCTAGCGGGAGGGCCGTTAAGAAATGAGCAGTTCTTC	CASSLLAGGPLRNEQFF
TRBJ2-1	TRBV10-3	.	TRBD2	TGTGCCATCAGTCTGAGCGGGGGGAATGAGCAGTTCTTC	CAISLSGGNEQFF
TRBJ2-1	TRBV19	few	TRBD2	TGTGCCAGTAGTATGGGCCCCACTAGCGGGAAGGACAATGAGCAGTTCTTC	CASSMGPTSGKDNEQFF
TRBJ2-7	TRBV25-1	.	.	TGTACCAGCAGTGACGACGGACACTACGAGCAGTACTTC	CTSSDDGHYEQYF
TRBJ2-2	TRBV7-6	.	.	TGTGCCAGCAGCTCCAGATCTGGGAACACCGGGGAGCTGTTTTTT	CASSSRSGNTGELFF
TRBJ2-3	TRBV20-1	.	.	TGCAGTGCTAAGGGATACTGGTGGTACACAGATACGCAGTATTTT	CSAKGYWWYTDTQYF
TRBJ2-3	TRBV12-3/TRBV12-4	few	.	TGTGCCAGCAAGTGGGTGGGGGGCGTGCCAGCCGGGTTATCCACAGATACGCAGTATTTT	CASKWVGGVPAGLSTDTQYF
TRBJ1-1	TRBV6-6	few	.	TGTGCCAGCAGTGCTATCACAGGGCCGAACACTGAAGCTTTCTTT	CASSAITGPNTEAFF
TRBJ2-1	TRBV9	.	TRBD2	TGTGCCAGCAGCGTAGTGCTAGCGGGAGGAAGGAATGAGCAGTTCTTC	CASSVVLAGGRNEQFF
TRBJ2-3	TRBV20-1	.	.	TGCAGTGCTAGAGATGGTCGCCTAGCTACGGCAGATACGCAGTATTTT	CSARDGRLATADTQYF
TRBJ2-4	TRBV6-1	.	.	TGTGCCAGCAGTAAACAGGGTCGGCAGTACTTC	CASSKQGRQYF
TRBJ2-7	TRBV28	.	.	TGTGCCGGCAGTTCGGAGTACGAGCAGTACTTC	CAGSSEYEQYF
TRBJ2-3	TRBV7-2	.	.	TGTGCCAGCAGCACCCGTCTTCACACAGATACGCAGTATTTT	CASSTRLHTDTQYF